This paragraph covers one TCR beta chain sequence. Its antigen is unknown. The PCR ran on 60 Vbeta and 13 Jbeta primers. Only in-frame clones appear in the TCRdb table, and some are missing; sequencing was by immunoSEQ multiplex PCR. The repertoire holds some 200,000 clones, with approximately 70% as singletons. The CDR3 has 15 amino acids. The germline gives CDR1 LNHDA, CDR2 SQIVND (reference sequence). Trimming cost V 7 bases and J 2 bases, with 17 bases left between them. This sample stems from a study of cytomegalovirus exposure and HLA in healthy donors. Study-wide context: Roughly 170 million T cells yielded 117 million unique TCR beta sequences in earlier analysis.

Whole-study results and caveats: An observed cluster of highly shared sequence variants was recorded as a likely sequencing artifact. Later analysis showed most CMV-associated TCR beta chains appearing HLA-restricted.

The sequence was obtained from a man aged 35 to 55 in good health and CMV-seropositive. The V and J genes are TRBV19 and TRBJ2-5, with D hard to call. Sequencing was done on a sample of PBMCs. The CDR3 reads CASTRLYGAQETQYF. Written as DNA, the CDR3 is TGTGCCAGTACCCGACTCTACGGCGCGCAAGAGACCCAGTACTTC.